This TCR beta chain was obtained from a study of T-cell reconstitution after alpha-beta-depleted transplantation in children. Overall study results and limits: From newly produced T cells came most of the T-cell counts and diversity one year after transplant.

This clonotype was counted many times. No antigen is known for it. Unique molecular identifiers were incorporated when the TCRbeta library was constructed. TCRdb used MiXCR to reprocess the PCR reads, holding one entry per CDR3 protein. The table has a few hundred thousand distinct CDR3 sequences, over 10% seen once; the top ten hold about 2.2%. The sample in question was PBMCs, mostly from graft donor cells, obtained 360 days after TCRalphabeta/CD19-depleted stem cell transplant. The receptor was isolated from a male patient younger than 18 who had a stem cell transplant for acute myeloid leukemia, so the T cells may come from the graft donor.

The CDR3 DNA is TGCGCCAGCAGCCGGACTAGCGGAATACTTTACAATGAGCAGTTCTTC. This codes for CASSRTSGILYNEQFF. V and J are TRBV5-1 and TRBJ2-1; 10 positions match TRBD2. The trim removed 4 bases at V and 4 bases at J, leaving 8 bases unmatched. CDR3 length equals 16 residues. Germline loops: CDR1 SGHRS, CDR2 YFSETQ.